This TCR beta chain was observed in a study of vaccination effects on CD4 cells after COVID-19. Study-wide points: Small numbers of convalescent patients limited the study. It also lacked early post-infection timepoints. Only 1 of 255 vaccine-induced clones from healthy vaccinees cross-reacted with common cold coronaviruses.

Culturing for around eleven days preceded CD4+ T cell isolation. A remark on this clone: Its cognate antigen is unknown.

Data came from immunoSEQ multiplex PCR; TCRdb stores just in-frame clones and leaves some out. This sample has tens of thousands of clones, with 65% to 80% found just once. J lost 3 bases, V lost 4 bases, and 10 bases had no gene match. The CDR3 runs 16 residues. The germline CDR1 and CDR2 sequences are SGDLS and YYNGEE. This clonotype was obtained from a human donor who received a COVID-19 vaccine. This material consisted of CD4+ T cells from PBMCs cultured without peptide, taken before COVID-19 vaccination. The chain links TRBV9 to TRBJ2-5, with TRBD2 matching 9 bases. CDR3 residues: CASSTRPSGGKETQYF. CDR3 nucleotide sequence: TGTGCCAGCAGCACTCGGCCCAGCGGGGGGAAAGAGACCCAGTACTTC.